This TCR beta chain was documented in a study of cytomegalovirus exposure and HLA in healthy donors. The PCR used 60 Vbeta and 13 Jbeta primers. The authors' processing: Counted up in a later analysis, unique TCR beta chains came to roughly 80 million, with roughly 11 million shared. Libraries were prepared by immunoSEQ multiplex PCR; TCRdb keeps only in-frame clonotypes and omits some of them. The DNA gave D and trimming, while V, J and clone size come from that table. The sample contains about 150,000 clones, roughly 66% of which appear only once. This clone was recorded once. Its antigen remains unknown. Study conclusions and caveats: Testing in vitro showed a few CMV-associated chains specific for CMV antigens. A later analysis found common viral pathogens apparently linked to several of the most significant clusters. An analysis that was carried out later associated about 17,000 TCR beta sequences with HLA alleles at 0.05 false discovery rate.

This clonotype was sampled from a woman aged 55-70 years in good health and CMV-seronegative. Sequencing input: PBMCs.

CDR3 sequence reads: CASSPSQGAGEKLFF. The CDR3, as DNA: TGTGCCAGCTCACCCTCTCAGGGGGCCGGTGAAAAACTGTTTTTT. This sequence joins TRBV18 and TRBJ1-4; 8 bases line up with TRBD1. Germline V lookup: CDR1 KGHSH, CDR2 LQKENI. The CDR3 sequence is 15 residues long. V gave up 3 bases and J gave up 7 bases; unmatched junction bases: 7.